These 23 T cell receptor beta chains were all obtained from the same sample, sequenced in a study of blood T cell repertoires in COVID-19 (dated by TCRdb to 2018 to 2020). The library was made by the immunoSEQ multiplex PCR assay. TCRdb took over this immuneACCESS table, retaining in-frame rearrangements with V and J assigned. Such tables are incomplete; in checked studies, under half of the missing clones stem from an unresolved V gene, and the remainder is unexplained. Present in this sample are about 220,000 clones, roughly 89% of which were seen just once. The ten largest clonotypes hold 5.5% to 7.5% of the sample. Sequencing was carried out using PBMCs or T cells enriched from blood (not recorded which). The receptors were sampled from a woman aged 35 to 49 who had recovered from COVID-19.

This clone was counted a few times. The chain carries TRBV2 and TRBJ1-1; TRBD1 is a possible D gene (5 bases). CDR1 is SNHLY, CDR2 FYNNEI, per germline. V lost 7 bases and J 0 bases, leaving 9 bases between the germline ends. The CDR3 covers 13 residues. The CDR3 sequence: CASTGHVNTEAFF. For the CDR3, the DNA is TGTGCCAGCACTGGACATGTGAACACTGAAGCTTTCTTT.

The chain employs TRBV21-1 and TRBJ2-7; TRBD2, as called in the table, went unchecked against the DNA. TRBV21-1 is shown as a pseudogene. The length of the CDR3 is 15 residues. CDR3: CASSPETSGASGQYF. The CDR3 DNA follows: TGTGCCAGCAGCCCTGAGACTAGCGGGGCGTCGGGGCAGTACTTC.

The genes are TRBV30 and TRBJ2-7; 8 bases agree with TRBD1. This CDR3 comprises 13 residues. Trimming removed 1 base from V and 6 bases from J; junction bases left unmatched: 5. In germline, CDR1 is GTSNPN, CDR2 SVGIG (reference sequence). In nucleotides, the CDR3 is TGTGCCTGGAGTGCTGGGACAGGACGCGAGCAGTACGTC. Protein product: CAWSAGTGREQYV.

This chain joins TRBV29-1 and TRBJ2-1; D gene unclear. Germline V gene data show CDR1 as SQVTM and CDR2 as ANQGSEA. V dropped 6 bases and J dropped 3 bases, with 9 bases sitting between them. This CDR3 is built from 12 residues. The CDR3 nucleotides read TGCAGCGTCCGACACTTCTACAATGAGCAGTTCTTC. It is translated as CSVRHFYNEQFF.

The rearrangement joins TRBV27 to TRBJ1-6; TRBD1 agrees at 7 bases. Germline assignment: CDR1 MNHEY and CDR2 SMNVEV (reference sequence). V lost 4 bases to trimming and J lost 6 bases; unmatched junction nucleotides: 9. CDR3 length: 16 residues. CDR3 DNA: TGTGCCAGCAGTTATTTACCGACAGGGATTAATTCACCCCTCCACTTT. Translation: CASSYLPTGINSPLHF.

This clone was counted ten times or more. This chain links TRBV18 with TRBJ2-7; 10 bases line up with TRBD2. The junction had 1 base not matched to a gene; V was cut back by 4 bases and J by 7 bases. Germline V gives CDR1 KGHSH, CDR2 LQKENI. The CDR3 sequence is 12 residues long. This CDR3 is CASSLGLAEQYV. The CDR3 DNA sequence: TGTGCCAGCTCACTGGGACTAGCGGAGCAGTACGTC.

The rearrangement uses TRBV18 and TRBJ1-5; 8 bases are shared with TRBD1. The CDR3 sequence is 14 residues long. CDR1 and CDR2 from the germline V gene are KGHSH and LQKENI. J was trimmed by 7 bases and V by 6 bases; bases with no gene match: 8. The CDR3 loop reads CASSQGAREQPQHF. In nucleotides, the CDR3 is TGTGCCAGCTCCCAGGGGGCGCGAGAACAGCCCCAGCATTTT.

The chain has TRBV5-1 and TRBJ1-2; maybe TRBD1 (6 bases). The V gene lost 4 bases and the J gene lost 4 bases, with 29 bases spanning the gap. The CDR3 extends over 19 amino acids. From germline, CDR1 is SGHRS and CDR2 YFSETQ. CDR3 sequence reads: CASSPGTLGTHTIFYGYTF. The CDR3 coding sequence is TGCGCCAGCAGCCCTGGGACACTGGGAACCCACACGATATTCTATGGCTACACCTTC.

J is TRBJ2-1 and V is TRBV20-1, with a possible D match to TRBD2 (7 bases). Germline V gives CDR1 DFQATT, CDR2 SNEGSKA (reference sequence). The V end was cut by 3 bases, the J end by 10 bases, with 16 bases between. The CDR3 is 13 amino acids. The DNA of the CDR3 is TGCAGTGCTAGTCTAGCGGTCCAGGGGGAGCAGTTCTTC. Translated, it gives CSASLAVQGEQFF.

Only a few counts were recorded for this clone. CDR3 nucleotides: TGTGCCACCAGCAGAGAAGTTAGCGGGATAGGTGGCGAGCAGTACTTC. This translates into CATSREVSGIGGEQYF. The V gene is TRBV15, the J gene TRBJ2-7, with TRBD2 matching over 8 bases. Germline-derived CDR1 and CDR2 are LNHNV and YYDKDF (reference sequence). The trim removed 0 bases at V and 6 bases at J, leaving 10 bases unmatched. The CDR3 consists of 16 residues. Drawing the rest from reference TRBV15 and TRBJ2-7, the complete variable domain is DAMVIQNPRYQVTQFGKPVTLSCSQTLNHNVMYWYQQKSSQAPKLLFHYYDKDFNNEADTPDNFQSRRPNTSFCFLDIRSPGLGDTAMYLCATSREVSGIGGEQYFGPGTRLTVT.

This rearrangement joins TRBV9 to TRBJ2-2; no firm D call. Deletions cut 0 bases from V and 1 base from J, with 10 bases between. The CDR3 length is 16 residues. The germline gives CDR1 SGDLS, CDR2 YYNGEE. CDR3 region: CASSVATVQNTGELFF. In DNA form, the CDR3 reads TGTGCCAGCAGCGTAGCTACAGTCCAGAACACCGGGGAGCTGTTTTTT. The full variable domain, its missing parts supplied by reference TRBV9 and TRBJ2-2, is DSGVTQTPKHLITATGQRVTLRCSPRSGDLSVYWYQQSLDQGLQFLIQYYNGEERAKGNILERFSAQQFPDLHSELNLSSLELGDSALYFCASSVATVQNTGELFFGEGSRLTVL.

This clone appeared once. The chain is built from TRBV5-4 and TRBJ1-3, with D unclear. Germline V gives CDR1 SGHNT, CDR2 YYREEE (reference sequence). Between the trimmed V and J ends, which lost 3 bases and 4 bases, there was a span of 8 bases. The CDR3 is 13 amino acids. The CDR3 DNA reads TGTGCCAGCAGCTCCGCACAGGGAAACACCATATATTTT. It yields the protein CASSSAQGNTIYF.

The rearrangement links TRBV7-2 to TRBJ2-4, with D perhaps TRBD2 (5 bases). CDR3 size: 15 residues. The germline V gene encodes CDR1 SGHTA and CDR2 FQGNSA. Between the trimmed V and J ends, which lost 5 bases and 3 bases, there was a span of 14 bases. The CDR3 nucleotides are TGTGCCAGCAGCCGCCAGGCGGGTAACAAAAACATTCAGTACTTC. Translated: CASSRQAGNKNIQYF.

This rearrangement joins TRBV19 to TRBJ1-4; 9 nucleotides match TRBD1. The CDR3 covers 14 residues. Per germline, CDR1 LNHDA and CDR2 SQIVND (reference sequence). V lost 6 bases to trimming and J lost 8 bases; unmatched junction nucleotides: 7. The CDR3 DNA reads TGTGCCAGTAGAACAGGGGGCTTGGGGGAAAAACTGTTTTTT. Protein: CASRTGGLGEKLFF.

The sample holds a few counts of this clone. J is TRBJ1-2 and V is TRBV28; D is undetermined. The CDR3 consists of 16 residues. The germline V and J ends were trimmed by 6 bases and 0 bases, with 17 bases remaining between them. The germline gives CDR1 MDHEN, CDR2 SYDVKM. The CDR3 DNA sequence: TGTGCCAGCAGCACTCCTTACGAATTAGCTAACTATGGCTACACCTTC. Protein: CASSTPYELANYGYTF.

This clone was found once. The V and J genes are TRBV27 and TRBJ2-7; 9 nucleotides agree with TRBD1. Losses at the gene ends were 6 bases for V and 2 bases for J; bases not matched to a gene: 2. Germline V gene sequence: CDR1 MNHEY, CDR2 SMNVEV (reference sequence). The length of the CDR3 is 13 residues. This chain's CDR3 is CASSNRGPYEQYF. The DNA of the CDR3 is TGTGCCAGCAGCAACAGGGGGCCCTACGAGCAGTACTTC.

The sample holds one count of this clone. The chain links TRBV3-1 (or the pseudogene TRBV3-2) to TRBJ2-1; 7 bases are a match to TRBD2. V lost 4 bases and J lost 4; bases outside the gene matches: 7. The germline CDR1 and CDR2 sequences are LGHDT and YNNKEL (reference sequence). This CDR3 has 15 amino acids. CDR3: CASSPQRGGYNEQFF. The CDR3 DNA follows: TGTGCCAGCAGCCCCCAGCGGGGTGGGTACAATGAGCAGTTCTTC.

This clone was seen only once. The chain employs TRBV15 and TRBJ2-5; TRBD2 matches at 9 bases. V lost 0 bases and J lost 4; bases outside the gene matches: 6. CDR3 size: 16 residues. Looked up from germline, CDR1 is LNHNV and CDR2 is YYDKDF (reference sequence). Here the CDR3 reads CATSREVAGAGETQYF. The CDR3 DNA sequence: TGTGCCACCAGCAGAGAGGTAGCGGGGGCGGGAGAGACCCAGTACTTC.

The chain employs TRBV3-1 (or the pseudogene TRBV3-2) and TRBJ2-7, with D maybe TRBD2 (6 bases). Trimming removed 6 bases at V and 7 bases at J, with 19 bases between. CDR3 length: 14 amino acids. CDR1 and CDR2 from the germline V gene are LGHDT and YNNKEL (reference sequence). In nucleotides, the CDR3 is TGTGCCAGCAGTAAGAACGGGGGACCGGGAGAGCAGTACTTC. Residues: CASSKNGGPGEQYF.

The rearrangement uses TRBV5-6 and TRBJ2-7; TRBD2 is a possible D gene (6 bases). Looked up from germline, CDR1 is SGHDT and CDR2 is YYEEEE. This CDR3 contains 14 residues. The CDR3 region is CASNSLSRDSFSFV. The CDR3 region has the DNA TGTGCCAGCAACAGCCTCTCCCGGGACTCCTTCTCTTTCGTC.

The rearrangement uses TRBV3-1 (or the pseudogene TRBV3-2) and TRBJ1-2; perhaps TRBD1 as D (6 bases). The V gene lost 1 base and the J gene lost 6 bases, with 15 bases spanning the gap. This CDR3 contains 15 residues. The V gene's germline CDR1 is LGHDT and CDR2 YNNKEL (reference sequence). DNA of the CDR3: TGTGCCAGCAGCCAAGTCCGAGGGGGGGCAGATGGCTACACCTTC. Translated: CASSQVRGGADGYTF.

V is TRBV9 and J is TRBJ2-2; possibly TRBD2 for D (7 bases). This CDR3 spans 19 amino acids. The V end lost 4 bases, the J end lost 4 bases, and 26 bases lay between the germline ends. CDR1 is SGDLS, CDR2 YYNGEE, per germline. The CDR3 spells CASSTIVWGPGGATGELFF. Written as DNA, the CDR3 is TGTGCCAGCAGCACCATAGTTTGGGGGCCTGGGGGGGCCACCGGGGAGCTGTTTTTT.

J is TRBJ1-2 and V is TRBV27; 8 bases map to TRBD1. V trimming: 5 bases; J trimming: 4 bases; junction bases outside the gene matches: 9. CDR3 length: 15 residues. In germline, CDR1 is MNHEY, CDR2 SMNVEV (reference sequence). The CDR3 sequence is CASSPLPGGFYGYTF. Written as DNA, the CDR3 is TGTGCCAGCAGTCCACTCCCAGGGGGCTTCTATGGCTACACCTTC.